The 18 T cell receptor beta chains listed next were all sequenced from one sample in a study of CD8+ T cells in alopecia areata. cDNA prepared by RNA extraction and subsequent reverse transcription served as the template for sequencing. The data were produced by immunoSEQ multiplex PCR, yet TCRdb's version contains in-frame clones alone and is incomplete. The repertoire holds roughly 170,000 clones, with around three fifths as singletons. Treatment reported: oral pan-JAK inhibitor, 5-10 mg twice daily. Specimen: CD8+ T cells sorted from blood, collected at week 24, from a patient treated with tofacitinib. The receptor source for this set is a human donor with alopecia areata.

Written as DNA, the CDR3 is TGTGCCAGCAGTAGAGAGACAGCTCGCACAGATACGCAGTATTTT. This sequence encodes CASSRETARTDTQYF. This rearrangement joins TRBV27 to TRBJ2-3; perhaps TRBD1 as D (5 bases). The CDR3 extends over 15 amino acids. Deletions cut 5 bases from V and 1 base from J, with 13 bases between. Germline values: CDR1 MNHEY, CDR2 SMNVEV (reference sequence).

This chain links TRBV25-1 with TRBJ2-1; TRBD2 matches at 7 bases. CDR3 size: 17 residues. With V trimmed by 2 bases and J by 6 bases, 13 bases remained unmatched. CDR1 and CDR2 from the germline V gene are MGHDK and SYGVNS. CDR3 sequence (DNA): TGTGCCAGCAGTGAAGAATTTCTGGCGGGAGTTCCCAATGAGCAGTTCTTC. Its protein product is CASSEEFLAGVPNEQFF.

The V and J genes are TRBV4-2 and TRBJ2-2, with 7 bases fitting TRBD2. V lost 0 bases to trimming and J lost 4 bases; unmatched junction nucleotides: 5. This CDR3 contains 16 residues. Per the germline V gene, CDR1 is LGHNA and CDR2 is YNFKEQ. CDR3 residues: CASSQDVPGGTGELFF. CDR3 nucleotides: TGTGCCAGCAGCCAAGATGTCCCGGGAGGCACCGGGGAGCTGTTTTTT.

This clone was detected a few times. The chain links TRBV5-1 to TRBJ2-1, with 7 bases identical to TRBD1. The CDR3 length is 15 residues. Looked up from germline, CDR1 is SGHRS and CDR2 is YFSETQ. V lost 4 bases to trimming and J lost 1 base; unmatched junction nucleotides: 5. CDR3 sequence: CASSKTGFSYNEQFF. The CDR3 DNA is TGCGCCAGCAGCAAGACAGGGTTTTCCTACAATGAGCAGTTCTTC. Using reference TRBV5-1 and TRBJ2-1 for the parts outside the CDR3, the full variable domain is KAGVTQTPRYLIKTRGQQVTLSCSPISGHRSVSWYQQTPGQGLQFLFEYFSETQRNKGNFPGRFSGRQFSNSRSEMNVSTLELGDSALYLCASSKTGFSYNEQFFGPGTRLTVL.

The rearrangement uses TRBV25-1 and TRBJ1-2; D call uncertain. Germline V gene data show CDR1 as MGHDK and CDR2 as SYGVNS. V lost 5 bases to trimming and J lost 1 base, with 8 bases between them. The CDR3 spans 13 residues. This CDR3 is CASSLGVNYGYTF. In DNA, the CDR3 is TGTGCCAGCAGTCTCGGGGTTAACTATGGCTACACCTTC.

This chain joins TRBV7-9 and TRBJ2-5; D is perhaps TRBD1 (6 bases). Germline CDR1 is SEHNR and CDR2 is FQNEAQ (reference sequence). The CDR3 has 15 residues. V was trimmed by 6 bases and J by 2 bases, leaving 16 bases between them. As DNA, the CDR3 is TGTGCCAGCAGTCCCACTGACAGGACACAAGAGACCCAGTACTTC. This codes for CASSPTDRTQETQYF.

The chain couples TRBV7-8 to TRBJ2-3; D unclear. The CDR3 is 12 residues long. V lost 3 bases, J lost 0 bases, and 1 base lay in between. Germline CDR1 and CDR2: SGHVS and FQNEAQ. In DNA form, the CDR3 reads TGTGCCAGCAGCTTTAGCACAGATACGCAGTATTTT. Its translation is CASSFSTDTQYF.

Concerning this clone itself: Other DNA sequences in the sample encode the same CDR3. The chain couples TRBV6-5 to TRBJ1-1; unclear D gene. CDR3 length: 13 residues. Trimming removed 2 bases from V and 1 base from J, with 5 bases in between. From germline, CDR1 is MNHEY and CDR2 SVGAGI. CDR3 nucleotide sequence: TGTGCCAGCAGTTACGGGAGGAACACTGAAGCTTTCTTT. This sequence encodes CASSYGRNTEAFF.

The J gene is TRBJ2-7, the V gene TRBV14; possible D gene TRBD2, 5 bases. The CDR3 covers 15 residues. Germline CDR1 is SGHDN and CDR2 is FVKESK. V was clipped by 2 bases and J by 7 bases, with 18 bases between them. CDR3 nucleotides: TGTGCCAGCAGCCAATATCGGGGTAGAGCGGAGGAGCAGTACTTC. Translation: CASSQYRGRAEEQYF.

V usage is TRBV30 and J usage is TRBJ1-4, with D unclear. V was pared by 0 bases and J by 8 bases, with 10 bases between. Germline lookup yields CDR1 GTSNPN and CDR2 SVGIG (reference sequence). The CDR3 extends over 13 amino acids. The chain's CDR3 is CAWSVGGLEKLFF. The DNA for the CDR3 is TGTGCCTGGAGTGTAGGAGGTTTGGAAAAACTGTTTTTT.

The rearrangement joins TRBV27 to TRBJ2-5; TRBD1 matches 8 bases. This CDR3 comprises 15 residues. Germline assignment: CDR1 MNHEY and CDR2 SMNVEV (reference sequence). Trimming took 3 bases from V and 5 from J; bases not matched to a gene: 8. CDR3 DNA: TGTGCCAGCAGTTTTGGGCAGGGGGCCTCCGAGACCCAGTACTTC. Amino acids: CASSFGQGASETQYF.

V is TRBV7-9 and J is TRBJ2-1; D is possibly TRBD1 (6 bases). V was clipped by 6 bases and J by 3 bases, with 9 bases between them. The CDR3 spans 13 residues. CDR1 and CDR2 (germline): SEHNR, FQNEAQ (reference sequence). The CDR3 region is CASREDSYNEQFF. CDR3 coding DNA: TGTGCCAGCAGGGAGGACAGCTACAATGAGCAGTTCTTC.

This clone has only a few counts. The gene calls are TRBV6-5 and TRBJ1-2; tentative D call: TRBD1 (5 bases). Trimming removed 7 bases at V and 6 bases at J, with 15 bases between. The germline V gene encodes CDR1 MNHEY and CDR2 SVGAGI. The CDR3 runs 13 residues. The DNA of the CDR3 is TGTGCCAGCACCCCTTTGGGGGGGGATGGCTACACCTTC. Translating it yields CASTPLGGDGYTF.

On this clone itself: Other nucleotide sequences from this sample produce the same CDR3. The V and J genes are TRBV19 and TRBJ2-7, with D perhaps TRBD2 (5 bases). Trimming removed 3 bases from V and 6 bases from J, with 9 bases in between. Germline assignment: CDR1 LNHDA and CDR2 SQIVND (reference sequence). This CDR3 has 12 residues. CDR3 residues: CASSIGGSEQYF. CDR3 DNA sequence: TGTGCCAGTAGTATCGGAGGATCCGAGCAGTACTTC.

This clone was seen once. The chain combines TRBV4-2 with TRBJ1-2, with 7 positions matching TRBD1. The germline gives CDR1 LGHNA, CDR2 YNFKEQ. The CDR3 contains 17 residues. V was clipped by 2 bases and J by 8 bases; unmatched bases: 17. The CDR3 here is CASSQPGGTEVIEGYTF. The CDR3 DNA reads as TGTGCCAGCAGCCAACCTGGGGGGACAGAAGTTATAGAGGGCTACACCTTC.

The V and J genes are TRBV29-1 and TRBJ2-2, with D perhaps being TRBD1 or TRBD2 (5 bases each). The V end lost 1 base, the J end lost 5 bases, and 14 bases lay between the germline ends. In germline, CDR1 is SQVTM, CDR2 ANQGSEA. The CDR3 covers 15 residues. The CDR3 DNA reads TGCAGCGTTGAAGCTCAGGGAAGGGAGACCGGGGAGCTGTTTTTT. Its protein is CSVEAQGRETGELFF.

This chain connects TRBV11-2 to TRBJ2-1; D unresolved. The ends were cut back, 4 bases at V and 10 bases at J, with 8 bases in the middle. The CDR3 spans 11 residues. In germline, CDR1 is SGHAT, CDR2 FQNNGV. The CDR3 protein is CASSSPLEQFF. CDR3 DNA: TGTGCCAGCAGCTCCCCACTAGAGCAGTTCTTC. The full variable domain, in which reference TRBV11-2 and TRBJ2-1 provide the parts outside the CDR3, is EAGVAQSPRYKIIEKRQSVAFWCNPISGHATLYWYQQILGQGPKLLIQFQNNGVVDDSQLPKDRFSAERLKGVDSTLKIQPAKLEDSAVYLCASSSPLEQFFGPGTRLTVL.

The chain employs TRBV23-1 and TRBJ1-1, with a possible D match to TRBD1 (5 bases). TRBV23-1 is an ORF for which the function is uncertain. V lost 3 bases, J lost 10 bases, and 6 bases lay in between. The CDR3 contains 10 residues. CDR3 loop: CASSHRGAFF. CDR3 bases: TGCGCCAGCAGTCATAGGGGAGCTTTCTTT.